These 25 T cell receptor beta chains were sequenced from one sample in a study of cytotoxic CD8 clonotypes in ibrutinib-treated CLL (dated by TCRdb to the early 2020s). Library prep was done by the immunoSEQ multiplex PCR assay. Here the immuneACCESS table is served through TCRdb, limited to in-frame sequences with V and J called. Missing clones are a known gap in these copies; in checked studies unresolved V genes cover under half, and the rest lacks a known reason. The sample data list roughly 170,000 clones, and roughly 80% of these were observed just once. The ten largest account for over 4.5% of the sample. This specimen's time point label, per the study, means: roughly 23 months on ibrutinib. The material was PBMCs, obtained after 24 months of ibrutinib treatment. These receptors were collected from a human donor with chronic lymphocytic leukemia.

The rearrangement joins TRBV30 to TRBJ2-3; D might be TRBD2 (5 bases). The CDR3 loop spans 14 amino acids. Looked up from germline, CDR1 is GTSNPN and CDR2 is SVGIG (reference sequence). The germline V and J ends were trimmed by 0 bases and 3 bases, with 10 bases remaining between them. CDR3 region: CAWSVLGLTDTQYF. For the CDR3, the DNA is TGTGCCTGGAGTGTACTTGGACTGACAGATACGCAGTATTTT.

The rearrangement joins TRBV6-5 to TRBJ2-1; D not resolved. The CDR3 consists of 14 residues. The V end was cut by 2 bases, the J end by 1 base, with 6 bases between. CDR1 and CDR2 (germline): MNHEY, SVGAGI. CDR3 sequence (DNA): TGTGCCAGCAGTTACAGGGAATCCTACAATGAGCAGTTCTTC. It codes for CASSYRESYNEQFF.

The V and J genes are TRBV7-8 and TRBJ1-1; perhaps TRBD1 as D (6 bases). This CDR3 comprises 14 residues. V was pared by 7 bases and J by 0 bases, with 12 bases between. Germline assignment: CDR1 SGHVS and CDR2 FQNEAQ. The CDR3, as DNA: TGTGCCAGCATCCGGACAGAGATGAACACTGAAGCTTTCTTT. Translated: CASIRTEMNTEAFF. Based on the CDR3 plus reference TRBV7-8 and TRBJ1-1, the full variable domain is GAGVSQSPRYKVAKRGQDVALRCDPISGHVSLFWYQQALGQGPEFLTYFQNEAQLDKSGLPSDRFFAERPEGSVSTLKIQRTQQEDSAVYLCASIRTEMNTEAFFGQGTRLTVV.

There are many counts of this clone. The rearrangement joins TRBV6-5 to TRBJ1-4; D not resolved. Deletions cut 2 bases from V and 2 bases from J, with 9 bases between. The CDR3 extends over 15 amino acids. Germline CDR1 is MNHEY and CDR2 is SVGAGI. CDR3 region: CASSYGFRTNEKLFF. Written as DNA, the CDR3 is TGTGCCAGCAGTTACGGTTTTCGGACTAATGAAAAACTGTTTTTT.

The chain carries TRBV2 and TRBJ2-7; unclear D gene. V lost 5 bases and J 1 base, leaving 6 bases between the germline ends. Germline V gives CDR1 SNHLY, CDR2 FYNNEI. CDR3 length: 12 residues. This CDR3 is CASSLYSYEQYF. As DNA, the CDR3 is TGTGCCAGCAGTTTATATTCCTACGAGCAGTACTTC.

The genes are TRBV7-6 and TRBJ2-2; perhaps TRBD2 as D (6 bases). The CDR3 extends over 15 amino acids. Germline values: CDR1 SGHVS, CDR2 FNYEAQ. Trimming took 2 bases from V and 4 from J, leaving 11 bases between them. CDR3 sequence: CASSLSVGGTGELFF. The CDR3 DNA reads as TGTGCCAGCAGCTTATCCGTGGGGGGCACCGGGGAGCTGTTTTTT.

CDR3 nucleotides: TGTGCCAGCAGTGAAGGTAGCGGGGGGGCCTACGAGCAGTACTTC. This sequence encodes CASSEGSGGAYEQYF. The chain carries TRBV2 and TRBJ2-7; TRBD2 agrees at 11 bases. The V segment lost 1 base and the J segment 2 bases; nucleotides outside the gene matches: 1. Germline values: CDR1 SNHLY, CDR2 FYNNEI. The CDR3 extends over 15 amino acids.

The table lists this clone with a count of one. J is TRBJ1-1 and V is TRBV7-3; D remains unclear. Between the trimmed V and J ends, which lost 5 bases and 1 base, there was a span of 11 bases. This CDR3 comprises 14 residues. The germline V gene has CDR1 SGHTA and CDR2 FQGTGA. In DNA, the CDR3 is TGTGCCAGCAGCCCTTATGACCCGAACACTGAAGCTTTCTTT. The encoded protein is CASSPYDPNTEAFF.

The rearrangement joins TRBV19 to TRBJ1-5, with 7 bases matching TRBD1. Trimming at V came to 10 bases and at J to 0 bases, leaving 9 bases not matched to a gene. Germline V gene data show CDR1 as LNHDA and CDR2 as SQIVND (reference sequence). This CDR3 has 15 residues. This chain's CDR3 is CATVDRAHSNQPQHF. The CDR3 DNA reads as TGTGCCACAGTCGACAGGGCCCATAGCAATCAGCCCCAGCATTTT. The full variable domain, with the rest looked up from reference TRBV19 and TRBJ1-5, is DGGITQSPKYLFRKEGQNVTLSCEQNLNHDAMYWYRQDPGQGLRLIYYSQIVNDFQKGDIAEGYSVSREKKESFPLTVTSAQKNPTAFYLCATVDRAHSNQPQHFGDGTRLSIL.

The sample holds one count of this clone. The chain has TRBV6-6 and TRBJ1-5; D call uncertain. This CDR3 spans 15 amino acids. V dropped 6 bases and J dropped 0 bases, with 12 bases sitting between them. Germline CDR1 is MNHNY and CDR2 is SVGAGI (reference sequence). CDR3 DNA: TGTGCCAGCAGACTTCAAGGAAATAGCAATCAGCCCCAGCATTTT. Its protein product is CASRLQGNSNQPQHF.

The rearrangement uses TRBV11-2 and TRBJ2-1, with D uncertain. V was clipped by 0 bases and J by 0 bases, with 6 bases between them. CDR1 is SGHAT and CDR2 is FQNNGV in the germline V gene. CDR3 size: 15 residues. The CDR3, as DNA: TGTGCCAGCAGCTTAGACCGGAGCTCCTACAATGAGCAGTTCTTC. It yields the protein CASSLDRSSYNEQFF.

This clone was found once. The V gene is TRBV2, the J gene TRBJ2-4, with 7 positions matching TRBD1. This CDR3 is built from 13 residues. The V and J ends lost 4 bases and 5 bases, in that order; junction bases with no gene match: 2. Per the germline V gene, CDR1 is SNHLY and CDR2 is FYNNEI. This chain's CDR3 is CASSAQGENIQYF. CDR3 coding DNA: TGTGCCAGCAGTGCCCAGGGGGAAAACATTCAGTACTTC.

CDR3 amino acids: CASSRTGINEQYF. CDR3 sequence (DNA): TGTGCCAGCAGTCGTACAGGGATCAACGAGCAGTACTTC. The genes are TRBV6-6 and TRBJ2-7; maybe TRBD1 (6 bases). CDR1 MNHNY and CDR2 SVGAGI come from the germline V gene (reference sequence). The CDR3 length is 13 residues. Trimming stripped 5 bases from V and 5 bases from J, with 13 bases between.

This clone was seen only a few times. The V gene is TRBV9, the J gene TRBJ2-1, with 9 positions matching TRBD1. This CDR3 region has 15 residues. V shed 4 bases, J shed 4 bases, and the junction held 6 bases outside the gene matches. Looked up from germline, CDR1 is SGDLS and CDR2 is YYNGEE. CDR3 in DNA: TGTGCCAGCAGCCTCCGGGACAGGGTTTACAATGAGCAGTTCTTC. Residues: CASSLRDRVYNEQFF.

This chain links TRBV5-1 with TRBJ1-4; possible D gene TRBD1, 5 bases. Germline values: CDR1 SGHRS, CDR2 YFSETQ. This CDR3 is built from 15 residues. V lost 6 bases and J lost 6, with 18 bases in between. Written as DNA, the CDR3 is TGCGCCAGCACCTGGGGGGTAACGCTAGATGAAAAACTGTTTTTT. The encoded protein is CASTWGVTLDEKLFF.

The rearrangement joins TRBV2 to TRBJ2-7; D might be TRBD1 (6 bases). Germline loops: CDR1 SNHLY, CDR2 FYNNEI. The CDR3 runs to 13 residues. The V end was cut by 3 bases, the J end by 9 bases, with 15 bases between. The CDR3 nucleotides read TGTGCCAGCAGTGAGGGTGGGGGCAGCGCGCAGTACTTC. Amino acids: CASSEGGGSAQYF.

This rearrangement joins TRBV5-1 to TRBJ1-2; D not certain. The CDR3 sequence is 15 residues long. Germline V lookup: CDR1 SGHRS, CDR2 YFSETQ. Trimming took 2 bases from V and 6 from J, leaving 17 bases between them. The CDR3, as DNA: TGCGCCAGCAGCTTCAACAATTTAAGGTCGGATGGCTACACCTTC. Residues: CASSFNNLRSDGYTF.

On this clone itself: It is likely a read error, because the conserved phenylalanine at the end of the CDR3 is missing. No DNA is shown, since the ends of the CDR3 on it are uncertain; the CDR3 is the one TCRdb lists. This sequence joins TRBV21-1 and TRBJ1-1; no DNA check was done on the table's D call, TRBD1. TRBV21-1 counts as a pseudogene. The CDR3 length equals 12 residues, ends included. The CDR3 loop reads CASSLYGTGRFR.

V usage is TRBV12-5 and J usage is TRBJ1-2; possibly TRBD1 for D (6 bases). Trimming left V 5 bases short and J 7 bases short, with 14 bases between. The CDR3 runs to 13 residues. Germline loops: CDR1 LGHNT, CDR2 FRNRAP. CDR3 loop: CASGGDRFGGYTF. For the CDR3, the DNA is TGTGCTAGTGGTGGTGACAGGTTCGGTGGCTACACCTTC.

This clone has only one observation. The chain uses TRBV9 and TRBJ2-7; TRBD2 matches 9 bases. With V trimmed by 2 bases and J by 0 bases, 12 bases remained unmatched. This CDR3 is 18 amino acids long. CDR1 is SGDLS, CDR2 YYNGEE, per germline. The CDR3 sequence is CASSVGRLAEKSSYEQYF. For the CDR3, the DNA is TGTGCCAGCAGCGTGGGGAGACTAGCGGAAAAAAGCTCCTACGAGCAGTACTTC.

This rearrangement joins TRBV15 to TRBJ2-5; D is undetermined. Trimming left V 5 bases short and J 3 bases short, with 10 bases between. Germline loops: CDR1 LNHNV, CDR2 YYDKDF (reference sequence). The CDR3 has 13 amino acids. DNA for the CDR3: TGTGCCACCAGCGGGTTCCCCAAAGAGACCCAGTACTTC. Amino acids: CATSGFPKETQYF.

The rearrangement uses TRBV4-2 and TRBJ2-7; TRBD2 matches at 9 bases. The trim removed 3 bases at V and 3 bases at J, leaving 6 bases unmatched. This CDR3 region has 15 residues. CDR1 and CDR2 from the germline V gene are LGHNA and YNFKEQ. The CDR3 region has the DNA TGTGCCAGCAGCCATGGTAGCGGGGGCTACTACGAGCAGTACTTC. Amino acid sequence: CASSHGSGGYYEQYF.

This clone was counted once. This sequence joins TRBV5-1 and TRBJ2-5; TRBD1 might be the D (5 bases). Germline assignment: CDR1 SGHRS and CDR2 YFSETQ. The CDR3 extends over 16 amino acids. Trimming cost V 1 base and J 5 bases, with 18 bases left between them. The DNA of the CDR3 is TGCGCCAGCAGCTTGCAGGGAAGTCCTCAAGGGGAGACCCAGTACTTC. It encodes CASSLQGSPQGETQYF.

CDR3 nucleotides: TGTGCCTGGGGTAAAGCGGGGGGTAGCTCCTACAATGAGCAGTTCTTC. Its protein is CAWGKAGGSSYNEQFF. This rearrangement joins TRBV30 to TRBJ2-1; TRBD2 agrees at 9 bases. The germline gives CDR1 GTSNPN, CDR2 SVGIG (reference sequence). Trimming removed 5 bases from V and 0 bases from J; junction bases left unmatched: 8. The CDR3 spans 16 residues.

The chain has TRBV6-6 and TRBJ2-5; D remains ambiguous. Looked up from germline, CDR1 is MNHNY and CDR2 is SVGAGI (reference sequence). Between the trimmed V and J ends, which lost 0 bases and 5 bases, there was a span of 10 bases. This CDR3 region has 14 residues. Written as DNA, the CDR3 is TGTGCCAGCAGTTACTCGACGGTTTCTGAGACCCAGTACTTC. Residues: CASSYSTVSETQYF.